The 24 T cell receptor beta chains presented below share a single source sample, sequenced in a study of T cell responses to AZD1222 COVID-19 vaccine. Sequencing used immunoSEQ multiplex PCR; TCRdb keeps in-frame clones, though not all of them. The table lists about 55,000 clones, over 70% of them singletons. Material: peripheral blood, obtained 28 days after the second AZD1222 dose. The source is an adult who received the AZD1222 COVID-19 vaccine.

V gene TRBV19 combines with J gene TRBJ1-1; tentative D call: TRBD1 (5 bases). The CDR3 runs 14 residues. V gave up 6 bases and J gave up 1 base, with 12 bases separating them. Germline V lookup: CDR1 LNHDA, CDR2 SQIVND (reference sequence). CDR3 nucleotides: TGTGCCAGTAGCTCAGGGTATGGGAACACTGAAGCTTTCTTT. Its translation is CASSSGYGNTEAFF.

This rearrangement joins TRBV5-1 to TRBJ2-2, with TRBD2 matching 7 bases. There are 16 residues in the CDR3. Per germline, CDR1 SGHRS and CDR2 YFSETQ. V shed 0 bases and J 1 base; nucleotides not matched to a gene: 3. CDR3 bases: TGCGCCAGCAGCTTGGCCCGCGGGAGGAACACCGGGGAGCTGTTTTTT. It yields the protein CASSLARGRNTGELFF.

The V and J genes are TRBV19 and TRBJ1-2; TRBD1 matches at 10 bases. V shed 6 bases, J shed 6 bases, and the junction held 4 bases outside the gene matches. Germline lookup yields CDR1 LNHDA and CDR2 SQIVND (reference sequence). The CDR3 loop spans 13 amino acids. In DNA form, the CDR3 reads TGTGCCAGTAGCCCCGGGACAGGGGATGGCTACACCTTC. Translating gives CASSPGTGDGYTF. Combining the CDR3 with reference TRBV19 and TRBJ1-2 gives the whole variable domain DGGITQSPKYLFRKEGQNVTLSCEQNLNHDAMYWYRQDPGQGLRLIYYSQIVNDFQKGDIAEGYSVSREKKESFPLTVTSAQKNPTAFYLCASSPGTGDGYTFGSGTRLTVV.

The rearrangement joins TRBV5-1 to TRBJ1-5; 11 positions agree with TRBD1. Germline values: CDR1 SGHRS, CDR2 YFSETQ. V was clipped by 3 bases and J by 9 bases; unmatched bases: 5. The CDR3 has 14 amino acids. CDR3 nucleotides: TGCGCCAGCAGCTCGGGACAGGGGGAGAGGCCCCAGCATTTT. Translated: CASSSGQGERPQHF.

The rearrangement links TRBV12-5 to TRBJ1-1; possibly TRBD1 for D (5 bases). The CDR3 has 18 amino acids. V lost 3 bases, J lost 8 bases, and 28 bases lay in between. Germline values: CDR1 LGHNT, CDR2 FRNRAP. CDR3 sequence (DNA): TGTGCTAGTGGTTTTGGATCCAGCCAAGACTACAGGACACCCGAAGCTTTCTTT. Protein product: CASGFGSSQDYRTPEAFF.

The chain employs TRBV5-1 and TRBJ2-5; 7 nucleotides agree with TRBD1. Germline V CDR1 and CDR2: SGHRS, YFSETQ. The CDR3 runs to 16 residues. The ends lost 4 bases at V and 7 bases at J; junction bases unmatched: 16. This chain's CDR3 is CASSPGTAHQGGTQYF. CDR3 DNA sequence: TGCGCCAGCAGCCCAGGGACAGCCCACCAAGGTGGGACCCAGTACTTC.

The chain couples TRBV19 to TRBJ2-6; D unclear. Trimming cost V 1 base and J 0 bases, with 4 bases left between them. The germline gives CDR1 LNHDA, CDR2 SQIVND (reference sequence). The CDR3 spans 15 residues. The CDR3 spells CASSIGASGANVLTF. The CDR3 DNA reads as TGTGCCAGTAGTATAGGGGCCTCTGGGGCCAACGTCCTGACTTTC.

This clone has just one count. V gene TRBV6-6 combines with J gene TRBJ1-2; 7 bases are shared with TRBD1. V was pared by 6 bases and J by 5 bases, with 9 bases of the junction left unmatched. This CDR3 region has 14 residues. Germline V gene sequence: CDR1 MNHNY, CDR2 SVGAGI (reference sequence). The DNA of the CDR3 is TGTGCCAGCAGCCAGAACAGGGGTATTTATGGCTACACCTTC. It codes for CASSQNRGIYGYTF.

This clone was observed a single time. This chain links TRBV15 with TRBJ2-2; 8 bases map to TRBD2. The CDR3 covers 16 residues. Germline CDR1 reads LNHNV; CDR2 reads YYDKDF (reference sequence). V trimming: 4 bases; J trimming: 7 bases; junction bases outside the gene matches: 11. The CDR3 spells CATSMGLEVVGGELFF. Here the CDR3 DNA reads TGTGCCACCAGCATGGGACTAGAGGTGGTCGGCGGGGAGCTGTTTTTT. Drawing the rest from reference TRBV15 and TRBJ2-2, the complete variable domain is DAMVIQNPRYQVTQFGKPVTLSCSQTLNHNVMYWYQQKSSQAPKLLFHYYDKDFNNEADTPDNFQSRRPNTSFCFLDIRSPGLGDTAMYLCATSMGLEVVGGELFFGEGSRLTVL.

This clone was seen a few times. The rearrangement joins TRBV29-1 to TRBJ1-2; D unclear. Germline V gene lookup returns CDR1 SQVTM and CDR2 ANQGSEA. The CDR3 covers 12 residues. V lost 4 bases, J lost 4 bases, and 10 bases lay in between. In nucleotides, the CDR3 is TGCAGCGTTGTAAGAGCAAGCTATGGCTACACCTTC. Translated: CSVVRASYGYTF.

The chain has TRBV30 and TRBJ1-1, with D tentatively TRBD1 (5 bases). The CDR3 runs 13 residues. Trimming took off 1 base at V and 1 base at J, with 7 bases between the two ends. Germline V gives CDR1 GTSNPN, CDR2 SVGIG (reference sequence). The CDR3 reads CAWSGGANTEAFF. CDR3 coding DNA: TGTGCCTGGAGTGGTGGGGCGAACACTGAAGCTTTCTTT.

J is TRBJ1-6 and V is TRBV27, with D possibly TRBD1 on 5 matching bases. The length of the CDR3 is 14 residues. The V gene's germline CDR1 is MNHEY and CDR2 SMNVEV (reference sequence). Trimming removed 7 bases at V and 14 bases at J, with 21 bases between. CDR3 sequence: CASTLGGTGGTLHF. The CDR3, as DNA: TGTGCCAGCACCCTTGGGGGGACCGGAGGAACCCTCCACTTT.

CDR3 loop: CASSFGTHEKLFF. In DNA form, the CDR3 reads TGTGCCAGCAGCTTCGGGACACATGAAAAACTGTTTTTT. J is TRBJ1-4 and V is TRBV5-5, with a tentative D call TRBD1 (6 bases). Trimming shortened V by 2 bases and J by 6 bases, and 8 bases separated the two germline ends. CDR1 is SGHKS and CDR2 is YYEKEE in the germline V gene (reference sequence). The CDR3 is 13 amino acids.

V usage is TRBV5-1 and J usage is TRBJ1-3; D is perhaps TRBD1 (6 bases). This CDR3 has 14 residues. Germline assignment: CDR1 SGHRS and CDR2 YFSETQ. Trimming pared 3 bases from V and 1 base from J, leaving 8 bases between. The DNA of the CDR3 is TGCGCCAGCAGCTCCACAGGGTCTGGAAACACCATATATTTT. It codes for CASSSTGSGNTIYF. The full variable domain, its missing parts supplied by reference TRBV5-1 and TRBJ1-3, is KAGVTQTPRYLIKTRGQQVTLSCSPISGHRSVSWYQQTPGQGLQFLFEYFSETQRNKGNFPGRFSGRQFSNSRSEMNVSTLELGDSALYLCASSSTGSGNTIYFGEGSWLTVV.

This clone was seen a single time. This sequence joins TRBV3-1 (or the pseudogene TRBV3-2) and TRBJ1-1; 7 bases agree with TRBD1. Germline CDR1 reads LGHDT; CDR2 reads YNNKEL (reference sequence). The CDR3 runs 12 residues. With 4 bases clipped from V and 9 bases from J, the junction kept 5 bases outside the gene matches. The CDR3, as DNA: TGTGCCAGCAGCCGGGGGACAGATCAAGCTTTCTTT. It yields the protein CASSRGTDQAFF.

This clone came up once. V is TRBV5-4 and J is TRBJ2-3; a possible D gene is TRBD2 (5 bases). Looked up from germline, CDR1 is SGHNT and CDR2 is YYREEE (reference sequence). Trimming stripped 0 bases from V and 2 bases from J, with 13 bases between. This CDR3 has 16 amino acids. The CDR3 is CASSLGTRGHTDTQYF. The CDR3 bases are TGTGCCAGCAGCTTGGGGACTCGGGGTCACACAGATACGCAGTATTTT.

The V gene is TRBV10-3, the J gene TRBJ2-4, with D perhaps TRBD2 (7 bases). The CDR3 covers 12 residues. Germline V gene data show CDR1 as ENHRY and CDR2 as SYGVKD. Trimming removed 9 bases at V and 8 bases at J, with 14 bases between. This CDR3 is CAIRGGTDIQYF. CDR3 sequence (DNA): TGTGCCATAAGGGGGGGTACGGACATTCAGTACTTC.

This chain connects TRBV6-6 to TRBJ1-2; 7 bases align to TRBD1. Trimming took 0 bases from V and 6 from J; bases not matched to a gene: 7. This CDR3 is 15 amino acids long. Germline CDR1 MNHNY, CDR2 SVGAGI (reference sequence). The CDR3 reads CASSYSQGGGDGYTF. The CDR3 DNA sequence: TGTGCCAGCAGTTACTCGCAGGGAGGGGGCGATGGCTACACCTTC.

The rearrangement joins TRBV2 to TRBJ1-2; the D gene is possibly TRBD1 (6 bases). Trimming pared 4 bases from V and 6 bases from J, leaving 12 bases between. There are 13 residues in the CDR3. Germline loops: CDR1 SNHLY, CDR2 FYNNEI. CDR3 nucleotides: TGTGCCAGCAGTGGCCGGGGGGCTGATGGCTACACCTTC. Translating gives CASSGRGADGYTF.

This clone occurred a few times. The J gene is TRBJ1-5, the V gene TRBV7-2; D is possibly TRBD1 (6 bases). The V end was cut by 1 base, the J end by 10 bases, with 17 bases between. Germline CDR1 SGHTA, CDR2 FQGNSA. The CDR3 runs to 15 residues. Here the CDR3 DNA reads TGTGCCAGCAGCTTAGGTGAGGGGGGAAAAGGACCCCAGCATTTT. It is translated as CASSLGEGGKGPQHF.

This chain joins TRBV7-9 and TRBJ1-2, with a possible D match to TRBD1 (5 bases). The CDR3 contains 14 residues. Per germline, CDR1 SEHNR and CDR2 FQNEAQ (reference sequence). V dropped 2 bases and J dropped 3 bases, with 10 bases sitting between them. The CDR3 here is CASSLSGRDYGYTF. CDR3 nucleotides: TGTGCCAGCAGCTTATCGGGCAGGGACTATGGCTACACCTTC. Looking up the rest from reference TRBV7-9 and TRBJ1-2 gives the full variable domain: DTGVSQNPRHKITKRGQNVTFRCDPISEHNRLYWYRQTLGQGPEFLTYFQNEAQLEKSRLLSDRFSAERPKGSFSTLEIQRTEQGDSAMYLCASSLSGRDYGYTFGSGTRLTVV.

This chain joins TRBV5-8 and TRBJ1-6; D gene unclear. In germline, CDR1 is SGHTS, CDR2 YDEGEE. Trimming cost V 5 bases and J 10 bases, with 19 bases left between them. CDR3 length equals 15 residues. The CDR3: CASRQGLERVSPLHF. CDR3 coding DNA: TGTGCCAGCAGGCAAGGGCTGGAAAGGGTGTCACCCCTCCACTTT.

The CDR3 is CASSAQGQGAAGELFF. CDR3 DNA sequence: TGTGCCAGCAGTGCTCAAGGACAGGGGGCCGCCGGGGAGCTGTTTTTT. The genes are TRBV2 and TRBJ2-2; TRBD1 aligns across 11 bases. The length of the CDR3 is 16 residues. The germline gives CDR1 SNHLY, CDR2 FYNNEI. Trimming at V came to 4 bases and at J to 6 bases, leaving 7 bases not matched to a gene.

CDR3 DNA: TGTGCCAGCTCACCATTCGCCGGGACTTCAGATCAGCCCCAGCATTTT. Encoded protein: CASSPFAGTSDQPQHF. The chain links TRBV18 to TRBJ1-5, with D tentatively TRBD1 (5 bases). Germline loops: CDR1 KGHSH, CDR2 LQKENI. CDR3 length: 16 residues. The V end lost 2 bases, the J end lost 5 bases, and 16 bases lay between the germline ends.